These 14 T cell receptor beta chains share one sample of origin, sequenced in a study of T cell responses to AZD1222 COVID-19 vaccine. Clones were sequenced by immunoSEQ multiplex PCR, and TCRdb holds only the in-frame ones, with some missing. Of more than 75,000 clones detected, 75% to 95% appear once; the ten largest clones hold 8%. The specimen was peripheral blood, collected 28 days after the second AZD1222 dose. The receptors were gathered from an adult who received the AZD1222 COVID-19 vaccine.

J is TRBJ2-3 and V is TRBV5-4; the D gene is possibly TRBD1 (5 bases). This CDR3 is built from 14 residues. The V gene lost 1 base and the J gene lost 6 bases, with 12 bases spanning the gap. The V gene's germline CDR1 is SGHNT and CDR2 YYREEE (reference sequence). CDR3 coding DNA: TGTGCCAGCAGCTTGCCGCTAGGGGCGGATACGCAGTATTTT. Translated: CASSLPLGADTQYF.

The chain recombines TRBV28 with TRBJ1-2; 11 bases map to TRBD1. The germline CDR1 and CDR2 sequences are MDHEN and SYDVKM. The CDR3 totals 15 residues. J was trimmed by 7 bases and V by 3 bases; bases with no gene match: 7. DNA of the CDR3: TGTGCCAGCAGTTTGTATCCGGGACAGGGGGTTGGCTACACCTTC. Translated: CASSLYPGQGVGYTF.

The table lists this clone with a count of one. The V gene is TRBV11-2, the J gene TRBJ2-7, with 7 positions matching TRBD2. Germline CDR1 is SGHAT and CDR2 is FQNNGV. CDR3 size: 14 residues. With 1 base clipped from V and 7 bases from J, the junction kept 7 bases outside the gene matches. The CDR3 DNA follows: TGTGCCAGCAGCTTAGTTAAGCGGGGCTTTGAGCAGTACTTC. It codes for CASSLVKRGFEQYF.

This clone appeared once. No DNA is shown, since the ends of the CDR3 on it are uncertain; the CDR3 is the one TCRdb lists. The chain is built from TRBV12-3 or TRBV12-4 and TRBJ1-1. The CDR3 has 12 amino acids, counting both end residues. CDR3 loop: CASSSSNTEAFF.

In its sample, this clone was seen once. The V gene is TRBV9, the J gene TRBJ2-7, with D maybe TRBD1 (5 bases). The CDR3 consists of 13 residues. Trimming shortened V by 4 bases and J by 5 bases, and 13 bases separated the two germline ends. Germline assignment: CDR1 SGDLS and CDR2 YYNGEE. The chain's CDR3 is CASSPRVWDEQYF. CDR3 coding DNA: TGTGCCAGCAGCCCCAGGGTTTGGGACGAGCAGTACTTC.

This clone was observed a few times. The CDR3 region is CASSFSGSGSYNSPLHF. The DNA for the CDR3 is TGTGCCAGCAGTTTTTCGGGGTCGGGCTCCTATAATTCACCCCTCCACTTT. This chain uses TRBV27 with TRBJ1-6; D uncertain. Germline values: CDR1 MNHEY, CDR2 SMNVEV (reference sequence). This CDR3 comprises 17 residues. Deletions cut 3 bases from V and 0 bases from J, with 12 bases between.

The rearrangement links TRBV6-1 to TRBJ1-2; 7 nucleotides match TRBD1. The germline CDR1 and CDR2 sequences are MNHNS and SASEGT. CDR3 length: 16 residues. V lost 0 bases, J lost 7 bases, and 11 bases stayed unmatched. CDR3 sequence reads: CASSEALRQGPRGYTF. The CDR3 region has the DNA TGTGCCAGCAGTGAAGCATTACGACAGGGACCTCGTGGCTACACCTTC.

J is TRBJ2-1 and V is TRBV19; possible D gene TRBD2, 6 bases. The CDR3 contains 13 residues. V shed 2 bases and J shed 8 bases, with 10 bases lying between them. Germline V lookup: CDR1 LNHDA, CDR2 SQIVND (reference sequence). The CDR3 DNA reads TGTGCCAGTAGTATATCACTAGCCGATGAGCAGTTCTTC. Protein sequence: CASSISLADEQFF.

The chain uses TRBV10-3 and TRBJ2-7; TRBD2 might be the D (5 bases). V lost 4 bases and J lost 5, with 15 bases in between. CDR1 is ENHRY, CDR2 SYGVKD, per germline. The CDR3 spans 14 residues. This chain's CDR3 is CAISAEGLRDEQYF. The CDR3 nucleotides are TGTGCCATCAGTGCTGAAGGTCTGCGGGACGAGCAGTACTTC.

This chain links TRBV27 with TRBJ1-2; 8 positions agree with TRBD1. V dropped 5 bases and J dropped 2; count of bases not matched to a gene: 10. Germline V gives CDR1 MNHEY, CDR2 SMNVEV (reference sequence). The CDR3 is 16 residues long. The CDR3 DNA reads as TGTGCCAGCAGTCTCGGGACAGGTAGAGGCAACTATGGCTACACCTTC. It codes for CASSLGTGRGNYGYTF.

The rearrangement joins TRBV12-3 or TRBV12-4 to TRBJ2-4, with unresolved D. Trimming took off 6 bases at V and 8 bases at J, with 8 bases between the two ends. CDR3 length: 11 amino acids. This CDR3 is CASRSLDIQYF. DNA of the CDR3: TGTGCCAGCAGATCTTTGGACATTCAGTACTTC.

The J gene is TRBJ2-1, the V gene TRBV30; D is unclear. V gave up 4 bases and J gave up 9 bases, with 10 bases separating them. This CDR3 spans 11 amino acids. Germline V gene sequence: CDR1 GTSNPN, CDR2 SVGIG (reference sequence). The CDR3 DNA reads as TGTGCCTGGACTGAGTTGGGTGAGCAGTTCTTC. The encoded protein is CAWTELGEQFF.

The genes are TRBV28 and TRBJ1-2, with D unresolved. V was cut by 8 bases and J by 2 bases, with 15 bases left in between. The CDR3 has 14 amino acids. Looked up from germline, CDR1 is MDHEN and CDR2 is SYDVKM. The CDR3 sequence is CASSWGNQNYGYTF. The CDR3 nucleotides read TGTGCCAGCTCCTGGGGTAACCAAAACTATGGCTACACCTTC.

This sequence joins TRBV27 and TRBJ2-5; maybe TRBD1 (7 bases). Germline CDR1 is MNHEY and CDR2 is SMNVEV (reference sequence). Deletions cut 6 bases from V and 8 bases from J, with 16 bases between. There are 13 residues in the CDR3. CDR3: CASRWTEGATQYF. In DNA, the CDR3 is TGTGCCAGCAGGTGGACGGAGGGGGCAACCCAGTACTTC.